The 2 T cell receptor beta chains in this list originate from one sample, sequenced in a study of blood T cell repertoires in COVID-19. Produced via immunoSEQ multiplex PCR; TCRdb's table is partial and in-frame only. The sample yields just under 65,000 clones, over 60% seen once. Material for sequencing was peripheral blood. All receptors derive from a human donor in a cohort sampled during active COVID-19.

The J gene is TRBJ1-4, the V gene TRBV5-8; 9 bases align to TRBD1. The CDR3 contains 17 residues. J was trimmed by 3 bases and V by 6 bases; bases with no gene match: 12. CDR1 and CDR2 (germline): SGHTS, YDEGEE. In DNA, the CDR3 is TGTGCCAGCACCCCGATACAGGGGGCGCAGGCTAATGAAAAACTGTTTTTT. Translated, it gives CASTPIQGAQANEKLFF.

The chain recombines TRBV6-1 with TRBJ2-1; D perhaps matches TRBD1 (5 bases). The germline V and J ends were trimmed by 3 bases and 10 bases, with 13 bases remaining between them. The germline CDR1 and CDR2 sequences are MNHNS and SASEGT. This CDR3 is built from 13 residues. The CDR3 is CASSETPRGEQFF. The CDR3 bases are TGTGCCAGCAGTGAGACGCCTAGGGGCGAGCAGTTCTTC.